The TCR beta chain described here comes from a study of cytomegalovirus exposure and HLA in healthy donors (dated 2017 in TCRdb). About the full investigation: An earlier analysis of fewer than 750 of the donors reported about 280 Gb of sequence data and around 110 million unique TCR beta sequences obtained from 180 million or so T cells. An early release that covered about 600 HLA-typed donors contained approximately 300 gigabases of sequencing data and tens of millions of unique TCR sequences. Of the 350 to 400 genotyped donors, approximately 83% fell in the genetic ancestry cluster associated with self-reported Caucasian donors. The study aimed to test whether signatures of past pathogen exposure could be identified by cataloging public T cell receptors. The T cell repertoires of 670 or so subjects were profiled by immunosequencing and related to cytomegalovirus serostatus. Besides the first cohort of approximately 670 subjects, a separate validation cohort made up of 120 different subjects was used. To predict cytomegalovirus infection status, the study combined high-throughput TCR immunosequencing, statistical association of individual TCRs with disease status, and machine learning. In a later analysis, previously published TCR beta repertoires from 670 or so donors were re-analyzed and high-resolution HLA genotyping was added so that TCR occurrence patterns could be studied. Rather than using new phenotypic data, the later analysis identified candidate immune exposures from TCR beta sequences and from how often those sequences occurred across donors. In an earlier analysis of roughly 540 of the donors, high-throughput TCR beta sequencing was used to judge whether each TCR beta V gene segment behaved as functional or pseudogenic. Alongside the repertoire data, information on donor age, sex, ethnicity and CMV serostatus was compiled. A later genetic analysis took genome-wide SNP genotypes for about 55% of the 666 donors and used that subset as a discovery cohort. All discovery cohort repertoires had been generated on a single sequencing platform. Class I and class II HLA loci were covered by the typing at four-digit resolution. The number of donors typed differed by locus, with about 629-630 for A, B, C, DRB1 and DQB1, more than 500 for DQA1, nearly 610 for DPA1, and about 450 for DPB1. Because of strong linkage in the cohort, four to six DR-DQ haplotypes were treated as single units for association and clustering. Among some 400 genotyped donors of the cohort, an average of roughly 230,000 unique TCR beta nucleotide sequences was sequenced per donor, of which about 18% were non-productive.

Looking up the germline V gene (reference sequence) yields CDR1 MNHEY and CDR2 SMNVEV. The CDR3, cysteine through phenylalanine, is 15 amino acids long. The sequence is cut down to CDR3 DNA, 45 bases in frame from base 1. The V end loses 4 bases and the J end loses 2 bases, and a stretch of 12 bases separates them. As for this clone: Its cognate antigen has yet to be identified. No base qualities exist here, and no much larger clone lies one base off it.

In total, 600 or so healthy bone marrow donors made up the cohort. Cohort members were all nominally healthy when sampled, although unrecorded immune exposures were likely present. The donor was CMV seronegative and was included in the group of approximately 350 seronegative cohort members. Each donor provided a peripheral blood sample, and peripheral blood mononuclear cells were used for TCR beta sequencing. Genomic DNA was extracted from the blood cell samples with the Qiagen DNeasy Blood Extraction Kit. Points the paper makes about the study in general: The 87-base-pair reads could not distinguish some IMGT-functional V segments, including TRBV6-2 and TRBV6-3, so those segments were excluded. According to the authors, the approach could potentially be generalized to other disease states and immunological phenotypes. Strong co-occurrence of HLA alleles, especially DR and DQ, made assigning TCR associations to individual alleles difficult. Compared with the roughly 700-donor mean, donors in an Asian-associated ancestry cluster had fewer N-insertions in productive TCRs, according to a later genetic analysis. An association between a missense DCLRE1C variant and V-gene and J-gene trimming of TCR beta chains was found in a later genetic analysis and replicated in an independent cohort. In vitro tests confirmed that a few of the cytomegalovirus-associated TCR beta chains recognize cytomegalovirus antigens. The only immune exposure information available for the cohort was CMV serostatus. In an earlier analysis of about 600 of the donors, most TCR beta V segments appeared in productive rearrangements about 90% or about 30% of the time, broadly matching IMGT annotations. According to a later analysis, most CMV-associated TCR beta chains appeared to be HLA-restricted, and the HLA associations seemed to be driven largely by CMV exposure. Correlated functional status among segregating V segments might be attributable to linkage disequilibrium, but an unknown experimental factor could not be ruled out. The classifier was reported to diagnose cytomegalovirus status with high specificity and sensitivity in both the original cohort and the validation cohort. HLA typing was unavailable for some donors at each locus, so association tests used only the typed subset. The presence/absence analyses assumed that sequencing depth was roughly uniform across donors, and that assumption may not be true. According to a later analysis, TCR association rates differed among HLA loci, with DRB1 alleles showing the most associated TCRs and HLA-C alleles showing the fewest. At a false discovery rate of 0.05, a later analysis linked under 20,000 TCR beta sequences to specific HLA alleles. Because counts were too low, 15 to 20 rarely observed V segments, including chromosome 9 orphons, were excluded from the earlier analysis of a few hundred of the donors. Compared with equally common non-associated chains, HLA-associated TCR beta chains in a later analysis were more clonally expanded and had lower generation probabilities. Most TCR sequences were observed very rarely across donors, whereas some public TCRs were present in many individuals. In this cohort, only TCR beta chains were sequenced, and detectable features were limited by the absence of alpha or paired-chain data. A later analysis reported that several top co-occurrence clusters appeared linked to parvovirus B19, influenza, CMV and Epstein-Barr virus. A further reported finding was that TCR beta sequences accurately predicted the HLA-A and HLA-B alleles for most subjects in the first cohort. A total of roughly 160 TCR beta chains were listed by the study as associated with cytomegalovirus. The sequencing pipeline was judged likely to have produced a cluster of highly shared sequence variants as a technical artifact.

Library method: the immunoSEQ multiplex PCR assay. The multiplex PCR relied on a mix of 60 forward primers for TCR Vbeta segments and 13 reverse primers for TCR Jbeta segments. Amplification of the CDR3 region of rearranged TCR beta genes was performed with a multiplex PCR assay on genomic DNA. The amplified TCR beta libraries were sequenced on the Illumina HiSeq System as 87-base-pair reads. In the authors' own workflow: A later analysis tallied some 79 million unique TCR beta chains across the approximately 670 repertoires, and around 9.9 million of those chains were shared by two or more donors. A nearest-neighbor algorithm error-corrected the raw reads and collapsed the reads into unique sequences, merging closely related sequences to remove PCR and sequencing errors. V, D and J gene segments were assigned by aligning CDR3 sequences to IMGT reference sequences. For a sequence to be retained, a match of at least six nucleotides was required to both a V gene segment and a J gene segment. A rearrangement was called productive if the CDR3 had no stop codons and remained in frame with V and J, and every other rearrangement was called non-productive. Following IMGT convention, CDR3 was defined as the stretch from the second conserved V-encoded cysteine up to the conserved J-encoded phenylalanine. Sequences without an unambiguous match to a single V gene segment were excluded from the earlier analysis of 450 to 750 of the donors. In an earlier analysis of a few hundred of the donors, V segments were called functional above 56.7% productive rearrangements and were called segregating when the between-donor standard deviation exceeded 5%. A statistical classification framework was built for diagnosing cytomegalovirus status from the catalog of TCR beta chain sequences. In a later analysis, V and J genes were assigned by comparing TCR nucleotide sequences against IMGT/GENE-DB human TR gene sequences. Using the TCRdist pipeline, a later analysis assigned CDR3 sequences along with most-parsimonious VDJ recombination scenarios. In a later analysis, each TCR beta chain was defined by its CDR3 amino acid sequence together with its V-gene family, and reads lacking a unique V-gene family were excluded. As a way to deal with suspected cross-contamination and a sequencing artifact, a later analysis dropped 450 to 700 nucleotide sequences that were highly shared and had low generation probability. For each public chain, a later analysis derived a clonal expansion index from normalized ranks of inferred template counts within each repertoire. In a later analysis, generation probabilities were computed with a VDJ recombination model fitted to out-of-frame rearrangements, and the resulting probabilities were checked against IGoR. In a later analysis, hypergeometric tests were used to score TCR-TCR, TCR-HLA and TCR-CMV co-occurrence, with a repertoire-size bias correction applied to TCR pairs. In a later analysis, false discovery rates were estimated by permuting HLA or CMV assignments 20 times. In a later analysis, co-occurring TCRs were grouped using DBSCAN, and TCRdist sequence similarity was added for clustering within HLA-allele-positive subsets. Co-occurrence clustering excluded repertoires with fewer than 30,000 or more than 120,000 public chains, plus five with anomalous nucleotide sharing. TCRdb obtained this table from immuneACCESS and retained in-frame rearrangements with V and J assigned. These tables miss some clones; where compared with another copy, unresolved V genes account for less than half of the shortfall, and the remainder is unexplained. V and J calls and clone size are copied from that table; D and trimming were computed from the DNA. The sample contains under 150,000 clones, under 90% of them found a single time. Around 2.6% of the sample is in the top ten clones.

The receptor's source is a woman younger than 35 in good health and CMV-seronegative. The sequence joins TRBV27 to TRBJ1-5; D gene: possibly TRBD1, on 6 matching bases. The sample comprised PBMCs. CDR3 loop: CASSSNRAGNQPQHF. The sequenced DNA: TGTGCCAGCAGTTCCAACAGGGCGGGCAATCAGCCCCAGCATTTT.